This entry lists 11 T cell receptor beta chains sequenced from one sample in a study of T cells in narcolepsy listed by TCRdb under 2018. The protocol used for the library was the immunoSEQ multiplex PCR assay. TCRdb provides this immuneACCESS table in a form limited to in-frame rearrangements. Some clones are lacking; in checked studies, under half of them reflect an unresolved V gene, and why the rest are absent is not known. The sample includes over 25,000 clones, with 78% observed a single time. The biggest ten clones account for 3% to 4% of the sample. Material for sequencing was CD45RA- memory CD4+ T cells from PBMCs. The cell subset or site label on this specimen signifies: memory T cells sorted ex vivo from peripheral blood. The receptors originated from a human donor with narcolepsy.

The gene calls are TRBV27 and TRBJ2-7; D is unclear. The CDR3 totals 14 residues. The germline V and J ends were trimmed by 6 bases and 2 bases, with 14 bases remaining between them. CDR1 and CDR2 (germline): MNHEY, SMNVEV (reference sequence). Written as DNA, the CDR3 is TGTGCCAGCAGCCTTAGGGCTGTGACCTACGAGCAGTACTTC. Translating it yields CASSLRAVTYEQYF.

The rearrangement joins TRBV10-2 to TRBJ2-7, with 11 nucleotides matching TRBD2. V lost 0 bases and J lost 7; bases outside the gene matches: 11. The CDR3 contains 17 residues. Germline V lookup: CDR1 WSHSY, CDR2 SAAADI. This CDR3 is CASSESAIAGGPGEQYF. The CDR3, as DNA: TGCGCCAGCAGTGAGTCGGCTATAGCGGGGGGGCCGGGGGAGCAGTACTTC.

This clone has just a few counts. The CDR3 nucleotides are TGTGCCAGCAAAGGGACAGCCCCTCCCTACAATGAGCAGTTCTTC. Translation: CASKGTAPPYNEQFF. The chain joins TRBV6-5 to TRBJ2-1; 7 positions agree with TRBD1. This CDR3 is built from 15 residues. The germline V gene encodes CDR1 MNHEY and CDR2 SVGAGI. J lost 2 bases, V lost 7 bases, and 8 bases had no gene match.

This chain connects TRBV6-6 to TRBJ1-2; possible D gene TRBD1, 5 bases. The germline V gene has CDR1 MNHNY and CDR2 SVGAGI (reference sequence). This CDR3 has 13 amino acids. Trimming left V 4 bases short and J 4 bases short, with 10 bases between. Here the CDR3 DNA reads TGTGCCAGCAGTTCGGACACCTCCTATGGCTACACCTTC. Amino acid sequence: CASSSDTSYGYTF.

This clone has only one observation. This chain uses TRBV25-1 with TRBJ1-2, with D maybe TRBD1 (6 bases). Trimming left V 2 bases short and J 5 bases short, with 6 bases between. CDR1 is MGHDK and CDR2 is SYGVNS in the germline V gene. This CDR3 contains 12 residues. This CDR3 is CASSEQGYGYTF. The CDR3 nucleotides are TGTGCCAGCAGTGAACAGGGGTATGGCTACACCTTC.

This chain uses TRBV9 with TRBJ2-5, with a weak D call TRBD1 (5 bases). With 0 bases removed from V and 5 bases from J, the gap between germline ends came to 14 bases. The CDR3 consists of 15 residues. From germline, CDR1 is SGDLS and CDR2 YYNGEE. This CDR3 is CASSVEAQGWETQYF. The CDR3 DNA is TGTGCCAGCAGCGTAGAGGCTCAGGGTTGGGAGACCCAGTACTTC.

The chain uses TRBV6-4 and TRBJ2-2; TRBD1 agrees at 8 bases. CDR1 and CDR2 (germline): MRHNA, SNTAGT. Germline trimming cut 4 bases from V and 2 bases from J; bases unmatched to any gene: 3. The CDR3 runs to 15 residues. The CDR3 DNA follows: TGTGCCAGCAGTGCTGGGACAGGCAACACCGGGGAGCTGTTTTTT. It translates to CASSAGTGNTGELFF.

The rearrangement uses TRBV11-3 and TRBJ1-4, with D maybe TRBD1 (5 bases). The V end lost 5 bases, the J end lost 0 bases, and 13 bases lay between the germline ends. Germline CDR1 reads SGHNT; CDR2 reads YENEEA. The CDR3 is 16 residues long. The CDR3 spells CASSEWTRTTNEKLFF. Written as DNA, the CDR3 is TGTGCCAGCAGCGAATGGACAAGAACAACTAATGAAAAACTGTTTTTT.

J is TRBJ1-1 and V is TRBV6-1; D is uncertain. Trimming shortened V by 3 bases and J by 2 bases, and 10 bases separated the two germline ends. Germline V gene lookup returns CDR1 MNHNS and CDR2 SASEGT. The CDR3 totals 14 residues. CDR3 DNA: TGTGCCAGCAGTGAGGGCACTTCAAACACTGAAGCTTTCTTT. It is translated as CASSEGTSNTEAFF.

The V gene is TRBV7-6, the J gene TRBJ2-7; TRBD2 might be the D (6 bases). V lost 0 bases and J lost 1, with 7 bases in between. Germline assignment: CDR1 SGHVS and CDR2 FNYEAQ. The length of the CDR3 is 14 residues. The CDR3, as DNA: TGTGCCAGCAGCTTAGCGGGGGGTTCCTACGAGCAGTACTTC. Its translation is CASSLAGGSYEQYF.

J is TRBJ1-1 and V is TRBV21-1; the table's D call, TRBD1, was not checked against the DNA. TRBV21-1 is noted as a pseudogene. This CDR3 spans 16 amino acids. The CDR3 bases are TGTGCCAGCAGCACGCCCCGGGACAGGACGGGACGTGAAGCTTTCTTT. Residues: CASSTPRDRTGREAFF.